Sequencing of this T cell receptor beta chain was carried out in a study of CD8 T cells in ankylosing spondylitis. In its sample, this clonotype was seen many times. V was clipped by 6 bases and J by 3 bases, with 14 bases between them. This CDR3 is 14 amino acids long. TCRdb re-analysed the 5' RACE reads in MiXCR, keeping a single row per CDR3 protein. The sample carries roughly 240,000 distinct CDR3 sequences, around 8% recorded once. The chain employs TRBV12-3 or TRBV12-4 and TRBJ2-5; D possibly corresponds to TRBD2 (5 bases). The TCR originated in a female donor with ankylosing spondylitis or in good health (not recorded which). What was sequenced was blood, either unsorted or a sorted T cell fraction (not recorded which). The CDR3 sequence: CASSLTSGEETQYF. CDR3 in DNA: TGTGCCAGCAGCCTTACGTCCGGGGAAGAGACCCAGTACTTC.